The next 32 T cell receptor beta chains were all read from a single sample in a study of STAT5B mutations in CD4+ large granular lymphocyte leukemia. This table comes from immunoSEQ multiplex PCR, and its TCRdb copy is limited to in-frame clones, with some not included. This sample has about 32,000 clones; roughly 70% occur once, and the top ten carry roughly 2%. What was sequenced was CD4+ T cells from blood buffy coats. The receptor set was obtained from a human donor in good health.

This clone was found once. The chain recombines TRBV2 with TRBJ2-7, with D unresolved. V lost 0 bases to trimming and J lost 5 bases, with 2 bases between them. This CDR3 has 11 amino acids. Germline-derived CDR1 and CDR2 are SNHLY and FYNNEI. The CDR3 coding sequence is TGTGCCAGCAGTGAAGCGCACGAGCAGTACTTC. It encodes CASSEAHEQYF.

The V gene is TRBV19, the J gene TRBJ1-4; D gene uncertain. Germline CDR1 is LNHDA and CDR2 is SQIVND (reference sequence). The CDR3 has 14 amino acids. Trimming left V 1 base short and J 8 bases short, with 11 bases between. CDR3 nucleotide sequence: TGTGCCAGTAGTATAGCCTTACGAGAGGAAAAACTGTTTTTT. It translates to CASSIALREEKLFF.

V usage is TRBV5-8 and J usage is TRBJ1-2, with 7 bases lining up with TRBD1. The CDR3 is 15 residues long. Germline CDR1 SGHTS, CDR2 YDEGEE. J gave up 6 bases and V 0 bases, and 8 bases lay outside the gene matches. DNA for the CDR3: TGTGCCAGCAGCTTGGGGGACAGACTTGTTGATGGCTACACCTTC. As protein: CASSLGDRLVDGYTF.

The CDR3 region has the DNA TGTGCCAGTAGTATGAGAGGGAGCTCCTATAATTCACCCCTCCACTTT. Amino acids: CASSMRGSSYNSPLHF. The genes are TRBV19 and TRBJ1-6; D ambiguous. The CDR3 spans 16 residues. V was trimmed by 3 bases and J by 0 bases, leaving 9 bases between them. Germline V lookup: CDR1 LNHDA, CDR2 SQIVND (reference sequence).

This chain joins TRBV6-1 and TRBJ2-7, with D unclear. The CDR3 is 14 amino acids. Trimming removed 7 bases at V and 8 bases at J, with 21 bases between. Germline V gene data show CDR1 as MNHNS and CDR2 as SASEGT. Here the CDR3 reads CASMQVSPVMKQYF. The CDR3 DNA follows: TGTGCCAGCATGCAGGTCTCCCCAGTGATGAAGCAGTACTTC.

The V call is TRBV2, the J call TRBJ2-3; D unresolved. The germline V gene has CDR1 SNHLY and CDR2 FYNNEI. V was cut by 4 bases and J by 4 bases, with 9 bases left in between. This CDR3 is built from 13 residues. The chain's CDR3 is CASSAESPDTQYF. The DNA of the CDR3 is TGTGCCAGCAGTGCCGAGTCCCCAGATACGCAGTATTTT.

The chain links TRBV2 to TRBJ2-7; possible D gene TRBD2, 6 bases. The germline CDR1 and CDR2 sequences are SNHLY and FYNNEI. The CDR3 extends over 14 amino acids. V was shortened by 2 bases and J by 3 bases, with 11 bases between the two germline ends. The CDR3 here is CASSELRGGYEQYF. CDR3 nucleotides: TGTGCCAGCAGTGAACTGAGGGGAGGCTACGAGCAGTACTTC.

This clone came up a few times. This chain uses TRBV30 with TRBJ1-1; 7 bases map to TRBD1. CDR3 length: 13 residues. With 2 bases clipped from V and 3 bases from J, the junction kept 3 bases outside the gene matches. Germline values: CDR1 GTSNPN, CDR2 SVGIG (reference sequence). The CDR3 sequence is CAWSLDRDTEAFF. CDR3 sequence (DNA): TGTGCCTGGAGTCTTGACAGGGACACTGAAGCTTTCTTT.

CDR3 sequence: CAISDGGSGNTIYF. The DNA for the CDR3 is TGTGCCATATCGGACGGCGGCTCTGGAAACACCATATATTTT. The rearrangement joins TRBV19 to TRBJ1-3; D unclear. The CDR3 extends over 14 amino acids. Trimming left V 10 bases short and J 0 bases short, with 13 bases between. Germline V gene data show CDR1 as LNHDA and CDR2 as SQIVND (reference sequence).

The CDR3 DNA reads as TGTGCCAGCTCTCCCCTTAGCGCAACCAGTTACGAGCAGTACTTC. Protein: CASSPLSATSYEQYF. V and J are TRBV18 and TRBJ2-7; tentatively, D is TRBD2 (5 bases). Between the trimmed V and J ends, which lost 6 bases and 4 bases, there was a span of 19 bases. This CDR3 contains 15 residues. Germline V gene data show CDR1 as KGHSH and CDR2 as LQKENI.

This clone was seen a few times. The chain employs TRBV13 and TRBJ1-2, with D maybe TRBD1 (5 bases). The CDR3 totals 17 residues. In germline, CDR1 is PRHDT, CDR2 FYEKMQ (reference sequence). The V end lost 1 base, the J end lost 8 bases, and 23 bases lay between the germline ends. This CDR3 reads CASSLDVQGSNPGGYTF. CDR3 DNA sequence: TGTGCCAGCAGCTTAGATGTCCAGGGCTCGAATCCGGGGGGCTACACCTTC.

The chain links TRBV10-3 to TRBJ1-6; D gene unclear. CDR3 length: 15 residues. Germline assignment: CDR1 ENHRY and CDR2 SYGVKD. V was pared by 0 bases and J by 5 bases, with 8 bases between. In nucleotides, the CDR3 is TGTGCCATCAGTGAGTCGAGGGTCGATAATTCACCCCTCCACTTT. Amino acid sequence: CAISESRVDNSPLHF.

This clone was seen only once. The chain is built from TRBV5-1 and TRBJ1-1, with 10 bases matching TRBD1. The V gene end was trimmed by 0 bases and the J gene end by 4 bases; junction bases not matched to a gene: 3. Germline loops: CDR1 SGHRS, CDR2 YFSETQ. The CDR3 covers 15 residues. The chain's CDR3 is CASSLEGQGFTEAFF. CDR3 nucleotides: TGCGCCAGCAGCTTGGAGGGACAGGGGTTCACTGAAGCTTTCTTT.

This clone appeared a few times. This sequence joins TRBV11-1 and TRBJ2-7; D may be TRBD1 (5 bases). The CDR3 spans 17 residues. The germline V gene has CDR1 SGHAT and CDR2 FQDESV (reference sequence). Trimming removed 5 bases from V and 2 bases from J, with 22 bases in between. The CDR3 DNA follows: TGTGCCAGCAGCCCAGCCTCCATCGCCGACAGAGCCTACGAGCAGTACTTC. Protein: CASSPASIADRAYEQYF. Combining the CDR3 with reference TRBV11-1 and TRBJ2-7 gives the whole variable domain EAEVAQSPRYKITEKSQAVAFWCDPISGHATLYWYRQILGQGPELLVQFQDESVVDDSQLPKDRFSAERLKGVDSTLKIQPAELGDSAMYLCASSPASIADRAYEQYFGPGTRLTVT.

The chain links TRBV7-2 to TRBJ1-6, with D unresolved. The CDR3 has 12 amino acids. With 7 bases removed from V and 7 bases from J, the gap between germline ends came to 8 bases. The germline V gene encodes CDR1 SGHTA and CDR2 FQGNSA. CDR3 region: CASTIPNSPLHF. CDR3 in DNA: TGTGCCAGCACGATCCCGAATTCACCCCTCCACTTT.

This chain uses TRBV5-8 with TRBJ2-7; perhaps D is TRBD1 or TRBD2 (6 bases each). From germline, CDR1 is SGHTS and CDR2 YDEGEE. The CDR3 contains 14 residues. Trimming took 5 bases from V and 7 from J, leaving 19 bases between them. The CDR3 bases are TGTGCCAGCAGTAAAGCGGGCCCGAGGGGGGAGCAGTACTTC. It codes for CASSKAGPRGEQYF.

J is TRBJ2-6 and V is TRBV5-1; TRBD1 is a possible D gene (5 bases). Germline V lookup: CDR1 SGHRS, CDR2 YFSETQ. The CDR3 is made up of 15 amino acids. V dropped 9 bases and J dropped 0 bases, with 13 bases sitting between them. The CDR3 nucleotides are TGCGCCACCAGGGTAGGATTCTCTGGGGCCAACGTCCTGACTTTC. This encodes CATRVGFSGANVLTF.

The CDR3 DNA reads as TGTGCCAGCAGCTTGGACAGCTCCACAGATACGCAGTATTTT. Translating gives CASSLDSSTDTQYF. The chain combines TRBV5-4 with TRBJ2-3; D uncertain. CDR3 size: 14 residues. Trimming left V 0 bases short and J 2 bases short, with 7 bases between. Per the germline V gene, CDR1 is SGHNT and CDR2 is YYREEE (reference sequence).

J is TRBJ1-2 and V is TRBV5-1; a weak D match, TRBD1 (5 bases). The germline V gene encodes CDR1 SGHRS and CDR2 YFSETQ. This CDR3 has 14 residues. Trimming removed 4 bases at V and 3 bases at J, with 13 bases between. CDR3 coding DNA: TGCGCCAGCAGCCCCTATGGGGGAGACTATGGCTACACCTTC. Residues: CASSPYGGDYGYTF. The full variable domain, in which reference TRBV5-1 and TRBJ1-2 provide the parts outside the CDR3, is KAGVTQTPRYLIKTRGQQVTLSCSPISGHRSVSWYQQTPGQGLQFLFEYFSETQRNKGNFPGRFSGRQFSNSRSEMNVSTLELGDSALYLCASSPYGGDYGYTFGSGTRLTVV.

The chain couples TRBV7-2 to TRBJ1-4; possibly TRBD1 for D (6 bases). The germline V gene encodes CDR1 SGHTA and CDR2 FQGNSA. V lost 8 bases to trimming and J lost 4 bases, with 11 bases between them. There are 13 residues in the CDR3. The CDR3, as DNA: TGTGCCAGCGGCCGGGACAATAATGAAAAACTGTTTTTT. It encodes CASGRDNNEKLFF.

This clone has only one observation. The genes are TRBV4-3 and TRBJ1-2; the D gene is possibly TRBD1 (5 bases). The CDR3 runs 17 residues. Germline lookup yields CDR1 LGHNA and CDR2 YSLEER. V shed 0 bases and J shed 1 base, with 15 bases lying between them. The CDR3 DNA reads TGCGCCAGCAGCCAAGATCCGGGGGGTCGGATTAACTATGGCTACACCTTC. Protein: CASSQDPGGRINYGYTF.

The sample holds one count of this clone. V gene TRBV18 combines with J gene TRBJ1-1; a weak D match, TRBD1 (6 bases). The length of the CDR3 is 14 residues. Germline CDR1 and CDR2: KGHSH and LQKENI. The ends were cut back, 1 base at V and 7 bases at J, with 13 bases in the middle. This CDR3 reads CASSPQNGRGEAFF. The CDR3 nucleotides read TGTGCCAGCTCACCACAGAACGGCAGGGGTGAAGCTTTCTTT.

CDR3 loop: CASSRLGQKAFF. CDR3 nucleotides: TGTGCCAGCTCACGGTTAGGACAAAAAGCTTTCTTT. The V gene is TRBV18, the J gene TRBJ1-1; the D gene is possibly TRBD1 (5 bases). The germline V gene has CDR1 KGHSH and CDR2 LQKENI. The CDR3 spans 12 residues. V was trimmed by 4 bases and J by 9 bases, leaving 12 bases between them. The whole variable domain, filled in from reference TRBV18 and TRBJ1-1, reads NAGVMQNPRHLVRRRGQEARLRCSPMKGHSHVYWYRQLPEEGLKFMVYLQKENIIDESGMPKERFSAEFPKEGPSILRIQQVVRGDSAAYFCASSRLGQKAFFGQGTRLTVV.

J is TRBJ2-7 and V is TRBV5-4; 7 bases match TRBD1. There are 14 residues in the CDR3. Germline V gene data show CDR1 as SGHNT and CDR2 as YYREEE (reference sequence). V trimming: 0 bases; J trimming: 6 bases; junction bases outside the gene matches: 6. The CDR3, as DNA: TGTGCCAGCAGCTTGGTAGGGGGCTCGGGCGAGCAGTACTTC. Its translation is CASSLVGGSGEQYF.

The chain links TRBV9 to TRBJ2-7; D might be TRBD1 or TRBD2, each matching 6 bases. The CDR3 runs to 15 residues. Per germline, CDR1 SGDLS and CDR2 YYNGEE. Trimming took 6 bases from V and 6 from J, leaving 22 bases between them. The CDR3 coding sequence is TGTGCCAGCAACAATCTTGGGGGGCTCGGCGGCGAGCAGTACTTC. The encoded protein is CASNNLGGLGGEQYF. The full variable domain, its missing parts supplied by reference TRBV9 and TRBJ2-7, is DSGVTQTPKHLITATGQRVTLRCSPRSGDLSVYWYQQSLDQGLQFLIQYYNGEERAKGNILERFSAQQFPDLHSELNLSSLELGDSALYFCASNNLGGLGGEQYFGPGTRLTVT.

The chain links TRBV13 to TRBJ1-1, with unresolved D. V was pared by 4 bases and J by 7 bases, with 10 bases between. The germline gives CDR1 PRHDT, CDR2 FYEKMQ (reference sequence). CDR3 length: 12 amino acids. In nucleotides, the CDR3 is TGTGCCAGCAGCTCAACAACCCTTGAAGCTTTCTTT. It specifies CASSSTTLEAFF.

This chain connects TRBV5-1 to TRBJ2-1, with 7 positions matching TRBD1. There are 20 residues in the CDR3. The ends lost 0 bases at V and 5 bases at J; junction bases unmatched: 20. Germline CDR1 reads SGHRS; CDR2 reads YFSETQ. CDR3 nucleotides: TGCGCCAGCAGCTTGGGGGCCCTATCCGACAGGGCCCGGACCAACAATGAGCAGTTCTTC. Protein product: CASSLGALSDRARTNNEQFF.

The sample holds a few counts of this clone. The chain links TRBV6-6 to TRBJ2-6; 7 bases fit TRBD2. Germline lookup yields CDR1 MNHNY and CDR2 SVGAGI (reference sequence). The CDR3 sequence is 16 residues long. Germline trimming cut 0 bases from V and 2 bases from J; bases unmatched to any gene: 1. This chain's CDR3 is CASSYSGGAGANVLTF. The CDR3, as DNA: TGTGCCAGCAGTTACTCGGGGGGGGCTGGGGCCAACGTCCTGACTTTC.

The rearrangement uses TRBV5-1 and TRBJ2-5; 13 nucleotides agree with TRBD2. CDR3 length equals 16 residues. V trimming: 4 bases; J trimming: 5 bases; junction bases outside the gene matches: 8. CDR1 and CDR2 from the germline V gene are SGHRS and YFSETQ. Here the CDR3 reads CASSLQLAGGPETQYF. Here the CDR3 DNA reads TGCGCCAGCAGCCTTCAACTAGCGGGGGGGCCGGAGACCCAGTACTTC.

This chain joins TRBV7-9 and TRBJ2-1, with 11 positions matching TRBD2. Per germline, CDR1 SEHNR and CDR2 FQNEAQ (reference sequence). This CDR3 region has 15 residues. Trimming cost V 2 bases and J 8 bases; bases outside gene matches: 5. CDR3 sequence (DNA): TGTGCCAGCAGCTTACCACTAGCGGGGGAGGATGAGCAGTTCTTC. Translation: CASSLPLAGEDEQFF.

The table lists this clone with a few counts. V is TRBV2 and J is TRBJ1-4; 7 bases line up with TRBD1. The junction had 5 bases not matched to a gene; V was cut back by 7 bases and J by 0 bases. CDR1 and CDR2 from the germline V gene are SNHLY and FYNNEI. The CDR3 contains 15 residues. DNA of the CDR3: TGTGCCAGCATTCGGGACAGCCCAACTAATGAAAAACTGTTTTTT. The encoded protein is CASIRDSPTNEKLFF.

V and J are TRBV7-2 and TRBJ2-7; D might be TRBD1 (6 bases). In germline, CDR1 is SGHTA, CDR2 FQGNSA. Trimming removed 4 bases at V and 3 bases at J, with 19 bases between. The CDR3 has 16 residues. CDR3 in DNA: TGTGCCAGCAGCTCAGGCACACCGGGACAATACTACGAGCAGTACTTC. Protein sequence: CASSSGTPGQYYEQYF.